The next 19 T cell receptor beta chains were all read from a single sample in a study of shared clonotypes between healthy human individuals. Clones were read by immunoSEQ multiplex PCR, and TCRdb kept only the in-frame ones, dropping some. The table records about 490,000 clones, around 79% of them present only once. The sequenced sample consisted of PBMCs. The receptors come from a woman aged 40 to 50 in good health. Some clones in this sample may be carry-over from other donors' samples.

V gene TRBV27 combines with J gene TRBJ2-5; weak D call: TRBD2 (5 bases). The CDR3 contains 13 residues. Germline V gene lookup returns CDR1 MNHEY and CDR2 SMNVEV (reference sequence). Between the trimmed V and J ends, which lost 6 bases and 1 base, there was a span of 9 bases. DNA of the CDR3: TGTGCCAGCAGGAGGGTCTTCCAAGAGACCCAGTACTTC. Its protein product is CASRRVFQETQYF.

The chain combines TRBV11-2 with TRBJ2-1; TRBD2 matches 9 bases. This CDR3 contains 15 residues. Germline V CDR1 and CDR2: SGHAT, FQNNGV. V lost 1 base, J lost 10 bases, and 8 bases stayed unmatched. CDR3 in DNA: TGTGCCAGCAGCTTAGCCGGGGCGGGAGGGGGCGAGCAGTTCTTC. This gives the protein CASSLAGAGGGEQFF. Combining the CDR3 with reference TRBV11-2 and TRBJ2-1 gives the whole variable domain EAGVAQSPRYKIIEKRQSVAFWCNPISGHATLYWYQQILGQGPKLLIQFQNNGVVDDSQLPKDRFSAERLKGVDSTLKIQPAKLEDSAVYLCASSLAGAGGGEQFFGPGTRLTVL.

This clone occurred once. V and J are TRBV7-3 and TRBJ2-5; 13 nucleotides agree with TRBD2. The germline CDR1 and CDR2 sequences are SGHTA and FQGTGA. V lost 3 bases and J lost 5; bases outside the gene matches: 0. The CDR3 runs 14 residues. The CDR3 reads CASSLTSGGETQYF. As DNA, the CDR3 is TGTGCCAGCAGCTTGACTAGCGGGGGGGAGACCCAGTACTTC.

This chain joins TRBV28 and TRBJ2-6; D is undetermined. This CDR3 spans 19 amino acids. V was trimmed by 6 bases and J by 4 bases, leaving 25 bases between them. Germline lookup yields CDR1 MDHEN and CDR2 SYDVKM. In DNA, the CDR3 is TGTGCCAGCAGCCGAACCCCACGACTTTCCCTGGGGGGGGCCAACGTCCTGACTTTC. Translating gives CASSRTPRLSLGGANVLTF.

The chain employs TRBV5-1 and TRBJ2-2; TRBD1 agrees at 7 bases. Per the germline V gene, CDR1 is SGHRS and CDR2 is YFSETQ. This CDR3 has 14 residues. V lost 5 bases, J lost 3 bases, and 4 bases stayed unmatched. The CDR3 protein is CASSPTGDTGELFF. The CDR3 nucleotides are TGCGCCAGCAGTCCTACAGGGGACACCGGGGAGCTGTTTTTT.

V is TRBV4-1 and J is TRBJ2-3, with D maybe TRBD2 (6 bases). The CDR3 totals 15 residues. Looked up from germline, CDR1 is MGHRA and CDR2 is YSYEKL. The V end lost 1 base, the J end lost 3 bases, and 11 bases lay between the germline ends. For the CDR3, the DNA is TGCGCCAGCAGCCAAGGAGGGAGCGGGACAGATACGCAGTATTTT. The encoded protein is CASSQGGSGTDTQYF.

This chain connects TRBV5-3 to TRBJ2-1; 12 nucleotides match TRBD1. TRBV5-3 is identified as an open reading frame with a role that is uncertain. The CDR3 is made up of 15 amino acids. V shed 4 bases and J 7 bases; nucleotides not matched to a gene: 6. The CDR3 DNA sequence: TGTGCCAGAAGCCGGGACAGGGGGCGAAGGAATGAGCAGTTCTTC. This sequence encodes CARSRDRGRRNEQFF.

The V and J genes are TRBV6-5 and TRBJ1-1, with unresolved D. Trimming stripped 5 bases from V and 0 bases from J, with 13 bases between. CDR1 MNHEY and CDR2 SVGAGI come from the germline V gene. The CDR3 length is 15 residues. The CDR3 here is CASSPRQSMNTEAFF. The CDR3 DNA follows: TGTGCCAGCAGTCCCCGACAAAGTATGAACACTGAAGCTTTCTTT.

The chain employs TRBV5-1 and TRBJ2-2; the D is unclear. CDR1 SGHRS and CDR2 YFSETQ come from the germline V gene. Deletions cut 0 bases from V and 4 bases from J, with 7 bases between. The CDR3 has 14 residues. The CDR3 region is CASSLGTATGELFF. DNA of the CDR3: TGCGCCAGCAGCTTGGGCACCGCCACCGGGGAGCTGTTTTTT.

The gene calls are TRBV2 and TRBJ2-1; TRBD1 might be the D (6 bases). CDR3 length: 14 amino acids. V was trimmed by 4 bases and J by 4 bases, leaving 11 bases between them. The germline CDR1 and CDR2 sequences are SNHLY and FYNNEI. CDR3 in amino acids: CASSGTRGYNEQFF. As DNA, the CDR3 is TGTGCCAGCAGTGGGACCAGGGGTTACAATGAGCAGTTCTTC.

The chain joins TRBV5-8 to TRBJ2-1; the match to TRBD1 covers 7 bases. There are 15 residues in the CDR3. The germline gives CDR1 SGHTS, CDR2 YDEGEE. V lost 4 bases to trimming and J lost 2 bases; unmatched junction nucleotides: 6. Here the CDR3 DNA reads TGTGCCAGCAGCCTTGCGACAGGGACCTACAATGAGCAGTTCTTC. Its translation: CASSLATGTYNEQFF.

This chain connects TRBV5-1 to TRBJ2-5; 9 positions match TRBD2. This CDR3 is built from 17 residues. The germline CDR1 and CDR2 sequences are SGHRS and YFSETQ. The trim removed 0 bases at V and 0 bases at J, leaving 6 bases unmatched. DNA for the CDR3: TGCGCCAGCAGCTTGGTCGGGCTAGCGGGGAACCAAGAGACCCAGTACTTC. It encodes CASSLVGLAGNQETQYF.

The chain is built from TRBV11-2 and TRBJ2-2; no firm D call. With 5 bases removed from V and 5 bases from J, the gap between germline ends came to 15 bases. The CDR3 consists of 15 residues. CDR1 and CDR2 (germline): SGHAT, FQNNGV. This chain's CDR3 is CASSIRGDGTGELFF. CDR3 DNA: TGTGCCAGCAGCATCAGAGGAGATGGTACCGGGGAGCTGTTTTTT. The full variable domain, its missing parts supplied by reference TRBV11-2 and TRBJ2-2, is EAGVAQSPRYKIIEKRQSVAFWCNPISGHATLYWYQQILGQGPKLLIQFQNNGVVDDSQLPKDRFSAERLKGVDSTLKIQPAKLEDSAVYLCASSIRGDGTGELFFGEGSRLTVL.

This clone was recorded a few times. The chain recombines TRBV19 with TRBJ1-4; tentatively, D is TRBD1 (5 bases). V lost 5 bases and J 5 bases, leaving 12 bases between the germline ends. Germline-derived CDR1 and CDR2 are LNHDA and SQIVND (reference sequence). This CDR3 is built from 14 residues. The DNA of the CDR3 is TGTGCCAGTAGTCGAGGAGGGGAGAATGAAAAACTGTTTTTT. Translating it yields CASSRGGENEKLFF.

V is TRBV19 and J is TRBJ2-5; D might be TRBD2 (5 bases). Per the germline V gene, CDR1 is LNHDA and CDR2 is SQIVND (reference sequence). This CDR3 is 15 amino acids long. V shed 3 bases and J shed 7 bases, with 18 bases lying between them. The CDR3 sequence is CASSMDSEELGTQYF. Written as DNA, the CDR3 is TGTGCCAGTAGTATGGATTCGGAGGAGCTAGGGACCCAGTACTTC.

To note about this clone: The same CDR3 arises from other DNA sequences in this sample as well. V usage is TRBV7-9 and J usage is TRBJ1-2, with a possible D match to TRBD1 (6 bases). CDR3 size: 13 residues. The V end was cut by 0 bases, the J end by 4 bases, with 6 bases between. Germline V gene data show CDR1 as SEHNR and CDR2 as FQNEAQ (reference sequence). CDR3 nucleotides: TGTGCCAGCAGCTTAGCAGGGGGCTATGGCTACACCTTC. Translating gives CASSLAGGYGYTF.

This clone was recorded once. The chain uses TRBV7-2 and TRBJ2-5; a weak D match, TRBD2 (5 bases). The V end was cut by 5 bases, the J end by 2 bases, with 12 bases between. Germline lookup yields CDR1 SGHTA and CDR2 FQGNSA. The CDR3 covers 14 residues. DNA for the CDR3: TGTGCCAGCAGCATTGAGGGATTGCAAGAGACCCAGTACTTC. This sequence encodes CASSIEGLQETQYF.

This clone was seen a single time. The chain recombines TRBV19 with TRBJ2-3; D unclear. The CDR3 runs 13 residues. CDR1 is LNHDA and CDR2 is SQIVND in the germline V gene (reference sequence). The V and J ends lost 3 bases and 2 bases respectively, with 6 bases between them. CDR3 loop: CASSINPTDTQYF. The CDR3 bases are TGTGCCAGTAGTATCAACCCCACAGATACGCAGTATTTT.

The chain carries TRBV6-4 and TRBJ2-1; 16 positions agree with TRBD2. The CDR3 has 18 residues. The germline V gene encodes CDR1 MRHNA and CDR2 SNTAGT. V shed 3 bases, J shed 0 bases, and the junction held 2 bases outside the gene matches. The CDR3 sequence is CASSEGTSGRASYNEQFF. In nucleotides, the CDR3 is TGTGCCAGCAGTGAGGGGACTAGCGGGAGGGCCTCCTACAATGAGCAGTTCTTC.